Following are 31 T cell receptor beta chains from one sample sequenced in a study of radiation and T cells in renal cell carcinoma. Time point meaning: baseline pretreatment blood. The treatment is: 15 Gy SBRT to primary tumor, nephrectomy 4 weeks later. Sequencing was performed with immunoSEQ multiplex PCR; in TCRdb, only in-frame clones are kept and a portion is missing. In the table there are tens of thousands of clones, approximately 83% of which are singletons. Sequenced material: blood, taken from a patient whose treatment included radiotherapy and nephrectomy. The receptors originated from a man in his sixties with renal cell carcinoma.

The chain uses TRBV10-2 and TRBJ1-2, with a tentative D call TRBD1 (5 bases). Trimming stripped 6 bases from V and 3 bases from J, with 20 bases between. CDR3 length: 16 residues. Germline loops: CDR1 WSHSY, CDR2 SAAADI. DNA of the CDR3: TGCGCCAGCAGAGAGGGGCTAGGACCATCAGACTATGGCTACACCTTC. Translating gives CASREGLGPSDYGYTF.

This chain connects TRBV2 to TRBJ2-7; D possibly corresponds to TRBD2 (5 bases). V lost 7 bases and J 4 bases, leaving 5 bases between the germline ends. Germline CDR1 reads SNHLY; CDR2 reads FYNNEI. This CDR3 contains 10 residues. The CDR3 sequence is CASTGYEQYF. CDR3 DNA sequence: TGTGCCAGCACGGGGTACGAGCAGTACTTC.

This clone was recorded a few times. This chain connects TRBV7-9 to TRBJ2-3; possibly TRBD2 for D (5 bases). Per the germline V gene, CDR1 is SEHNR and CDR2 is FQNEAQ (reference sequence). There are 13 residues in the CDR3. The V end lost 2 bases, the J end lost 3 bases, and 6 bases lay between the germline ends. CDR3 loop: CASSLRETDTQYF. The CDR3 coding sequence is TGTGCCAGCAGCTTACGGGAAACAGATACGCAGTATTTT.

V and J are TRBV9 and TRBJ1-2; 10 positions match TRBD1. J was trimmed by 1 base and V by 4 bases; bases with no gene match: 13. This CDR3 region has 18 residues. The germline CDR1 and CDR2 sequences are SGDLS and YYNGEE. The CDR3 coding sequence is TGTGCCAGCAGCCCCAACGTAAGACAGGGGGCGATTAACTATGGCTACACCTTC. Its translation: CASSPNVRQGAINYGYTF.

The gene calls are TRBV5-1 and TRBJ2-1; D gene unclear. Germline CDR1 reads SGHRS; CDR2 reads YFSETQ. With 0 bases removed from V and 0 bases from J, the gap between germline ends came to 10 bases. CDR3 size: 16 residues. In DNA form, the CDR3 reads TGCGCCAGCAGCTTGGATGGACCCAGCTCCTACAATGAGCAGTTCTTC. Translation: CASSLDGPSSYNEQFF.

As DNA, the CDR3 is TGTGCCAGCAGTTGGACAGGACAGAATGGCTACACCTTC. Protein: CASSWTGQNGYTF. This chain connects TRBV2 to TRBJ1-2, with TRBD1 matching 7 bases. The CDR3 has 13 amino acids. Unmatched junction bases numbered 6, after V lost 5 bases and J lost 6 bases. Germline V gene sequence: CDR1 SNHLY, CDR2 FYNNEI. Together with reference TRBV2 and TRBJ1-2, the CDR3 gives the full variable domain: EPEVTQTPSHQVTQMGQEVILRCVPISNHLYFYWYRQILGQKVEFLVSFYNNEISEKSEIFDDQFSVERPDGSNFTLKIRSTKLEDSAMYFCASSWTGQNGYTFGSGTRLTVV.

The chain carries TRBV5-1 and TRBJ1-2, with 9 nucleotides matching TRBD1. CDR3 size: 14 residues. The V and J ends lost 4 bases and 4 bases, in that order; junction bases with no gene match: 5. Germline V gives CDR1 SGHRS, CDR2 YFSETQ. CDR3 bases: TGCGCCAGCAGCCCGGGGGACAGGGCCTATGGCTACACCTTC. Translation: CASSPGDRAYGYTF.

This clone turned up a few times. The rearrangement links TRBV30 to TRBJ1-3; D unresolved. V dropped 3 bases and J dropped 0 bases, with 9 bases sitting between them. Germline V CDR1 and CDR2: GTSNPN, SVGIG (reference sequence). The CDR3 is made up of 14 amino acids. CDR3 protein: CAWRAASSGNTIYF. The DNA of the CDR3 is TGTGCCTGGAGGGCCGCTAGCTCTGGAAACACCATATATTTT.

V is TRBV9 and J is TRBJ1-2, with a weak D call TRBD1 (5 bases). Germline loops: CDR1 SGDLS, CDR2 YYNGEE. V lost 4 bases, J lost 2 bases, and 12 bases lay in between. The CDR3 contains 14 residues. The CDR3 is CASSLHGGNYGYTF. The CDR3 DNA follows: TGTGCCAGCAGCCTTCACGGGGGGAACTATGGCTACACCTTC.

The chain employs TRBV5-8 and TRBJ1-1, with D perhaps matching TRBD1 (6 bases). The CDR3 covers 15 residues. The V and J ends lost 4 bases and 2 bases respectively, with 15 bases between them. Germline values: CDR1 SGHTS, CDR2 YDEGEE. The DNA for the CDR3 is TGTGCCAGCAGCCGACCCACAGGGATCAACACTGAAGCTTTCTTT. Amino acids: CASSRPTGINTEAFF.

The CDR3 spells CASSLVRGQGNYTF. CDR3 nucleotides: TGCGCCAGCAGCTTGGTACGGGGACAGGGGAACTACACCTTC. The chain carries TRBV5-1 and TRBJ1-2, with 10 positions matching TRBD1. The CDR3 spans 14 residues. V lost 0 bases to trimming and J lost 10 bases; unmatched junction nucleotides: 6. From germline, CDR1 is SGHRS and CDR2 YFSETQ.

The chain carries TRBV7-2 and TRBJ2-7; no clear D gene. The CDR3 has 14 residues. CDR1 is SGHTA, CDR2 FQGNSA, per germline. V lost 3 bases, J lost 2 bases, and 11 bases lay in between. This CDR3 reads CASSFDPGPYEQYF. Here the CDR3 DNA reads TGTGCCAGCAGCTTCGACCCAGGACCCTACGAGCAGTACTTC.

The chain uses TRBV7-2 and TRBJ2-1; a possible D gene is TRBD1 (7 bases). This CDR3 contains 15 residues. V was trimmed by 8 bases and J by 2 bases, leaving 16 bases between them. Germline CDR1 reads SGHTA; CDR2 reads FQGNSA. The CDR3 coding sequence is TGTGCCAGCGTGGAGGGGACAGAGCCCTACAATGAGCAGTTCTTC. Protein product: CASVEGTEPYNEQFF.

The genes are TRBV6-6 and TRBJ1-1; a possible D gene is TRBD1 (6 bases). Germline loops: CDR1 MNHNY, CDR2 SVGAGI (reference sequence). Trimming cost V 0 bases and J 4 bases, with 9 bases left between them. This CDR3 has 14 residues. The CDR3 coding sequence is TGTGCCAGCAGTTACTCGACCAGGGGCACTGAAGCTTTCTTT. Protein product: CASSYSTRGTEAFF.

This chain joins TRBV5-6 and TRBJ1-1; no reliable D call. The V gene lost 1 base and the J gene lost 11 bases, with 18 bases spanning the gap. This CDR3 spans 14 amino acids. Germline CDR1 is SGHDT and CDR2 is YYEEEE. CDR3 nucleotide sequence: TGTGCCAGCAGCTTGAAGGTGGGAGAAAAAAGGGCTTTCTTT. This encodes CASSLKVGEKRAFF.

This clone has a single count. J is TRBJ2-1 and V is TRBV4-1; D unresolved. The CDR3 extends over 15 amino acids. Per germline, CDR1 MGHRA and CDR2 YSYEKL. V was pared by 0 bases and J by 4 bases, with 10 bases between. CDR3 sequence reads: CASSQEGAPYNEQFF. CDR3 sequence (DNA): TGCGCCAGCAGCCAAGAAGGAGCCCCGTACAATGAGCAGTTCTTC.

This clone was seen more than once but under ten times. The rearrangement uses TRBV4-2 and TRBJ2-1; D uncertain. The V gene lost 0 bases and the J gene lost 4 bases, with 7 bases spanning the gap. The CDR3 length is 14 residues. Germline lookup yields CDR1 LGHNA and CDR2 YNFKEQ. The CDR3 region is CASSQDKGYNEQFF. The CDR3 DNA sequence: TGTGCCAGCAGCCAAGATAAGGGTTACAATGAGCAGTTCTTC.

The chain couples TRBV6-5 to TRBJ2-1; 7 bases line up with TRBD1. The CDR3 has 15 amino acids. Germline V gives CDR1 MNHEY, CDR2 SVGAGI. The trim removed 6 bases at V and 2 bases at J, leaving 7 bases unmatched. The CDR3 is CASSHDRDPYNEQFF. The CDR3 nucleotides read TGTGCCAGCAGCCACGACAGGGACCCCTACAATGAGCAGTTCTTC.

Here the CDR3 reads CASSISSLGEQFF. CDR3 coding DNA: TGTGCCAGTAGTATCTCTTCGTTGGGTGAGCAGTTCTTC. The chain carries TRBV19 and TRBJ2-1; D call uncertain. The CDR3 runs 13 residues. Trimming took 3 bases from V and 9 from J, leaving 12 bases between them. Per germline, CDR1 LNHDA and CDR2 SQIVND (reference sequence).

The chain couples TRBV7-9 to TRBJ2-2; no clear D. This CDR3 has 11 amino acids. Trimming stripped 8 bases from V and 1 base from J, with 2 bases between. Germline V gene lookup returns CDR1 SEHNR and CDR2 FQNEAQ (reference sequence). The CDR3 bases are TGTGCCAGCGGGAACACCGGGGAGCTGTTTTTT. Encoded protein: CASGNTGELFF. Complete variable domain (other parts from reference TRBV7-9 and TRBJ2-2): DTGVSQNPRHKITKRGQNVTFRCDPISEHNRLYWYRQTLGQGPEFLTYFQNEAQLEKSRLLSDRFSAERPKGSFSTLEIQRTEQGDSAMYLCASGNTGELFFGEGSRLTVL.

The V and J genes are TRBV4-1 and TRBJ2-5; D gene unclear. The CDR3 runs 14 residues. V gave up 1 base and J gave up 2 bases, with 8 bases separating them. Germline CDR1 is MGHRA and CDR2 is YSYEKL. As DNA, the CDR3 is TGCGCCAGCAGCCAAGTTGGGATACAAGAGACCCAGTACTTC. It is translated as CASSQVGIQETQYF.

This chain links TRBV6-6 with TRBJ2-3; the D call may be TRBD1 or TRBD2 (5 bases each). Germline CDR1 and CDR2: MNHNY and SVGAGI (reference sequence). The length of the CDR3 is 14 residues. Deletions cut 6 bases from V and 3 bases from J, with 13 bases between. The CDR3 spells CASRAGSRTDTQYF. CDR3 nucleotides: TGTGCCAGCAGGGCAGGGAGTCGGACAGATACGCAGTATTTT.

This chain uses TRBV5-4 with TRBJ2-7, with a possible D match to TRBD1 (5 bases). V lost 0 bases and J lost 2, with 15 bases in between. The CDR3 consists of 16 residues. Germline CDR1 reads SGHNT; CDR2 reads YYREEE (reference sequence). The CDR3 loop reads CASSLAGRVGPYEQYF. The CDR3 DNA reads as TGTGCCAGCAGCTTGGCCGGCAGGGTGGGCCCCTACGAGCAGTACTTC.

This rearrangement joins TRBV5-1 to TRBJ2-2, with D maybe TRBD2 (5 bases). Germline CDR1 is SGHRS and CDR2 is YFSETQ. This CDR3 is 13 amino acids long. V was pared by 8 bases and J by 5 bases, with 13 bases between. CDR3 sequence reads: CASSTTRTGELFF. CDR3 DNA sequence: TGCGCCAGTTCGACTACTAGAACCGGGGAGCTGTTTTTT.

CDR3 sequence (DNA): TGTGCCAGTAGCGGACTAGCGGGGATATACGAGCAGTACTTC. This sequence encodes CASSGLAGIYEQYF. This chain links TRBV19 with TRBJ2-7; 12 positions agree with TRBD2. The junction had 4 bases not matched to a gene; V was cut back by 6 bases and J by 4 bases. From germline, CDR1 is LNHDA and CDR2 SQIVND (reference sequence). The CDR3 loop spans 14 amino acids.

The genes are TRBV7-9 and TRBJ2-7, with 8 positions matching TRBD1. CDR3 length equals 15 residues. Trimming took 2 bases from V and 5 from J; bases not matched to a gene: 8. Germline V gives CDR1 SEHNR, CDR2 FQNEAQ (reference sequence). CDR3 DNA: TGTGCCAGCAGCTTACGGGGCAGGGGGCTCAACGAGCAGTACTTC. Translating it yields CASSLRGRGLNEQYF.

This chain links TRBV28 with TRBJ1-3; TRBD1 agrees at 7 bases. Germline V gene data show CDR1 as MDHEN and CDR2 as SYDVKM. The ends lost 2 bases at V and 1 base at J; junction bases unmatched: 11. The CDR3 sequence is 18 residues long. The CDR3 is CASSLRRGPSGSGNTIYF. The CDR3 coding sequence is TGTGCCAGCAGTTTAAGAAGGGGGCCAAGCGGATCTGGAAACACCATATATTTT.

J is TRBJ2-3 and V is TRBV10-3; D is perhaps TRBD1 (5 bases). The CDR3 length is 12 residues. Germline values: CDR1 ENHRY, CDR2 SYGVKD. Deletions cut 8 bases from V and 2 bases from J, with 8 bases between. The CDR3 DNA reads as TGTGCCATCGAGGACAACACAGATACGCAGTATTTT. This gives the protein CAIEDNTDTQYF.

The V and J genes are TRBV11-2 and TRBJ2-1; D gene unclear. CDR1 SGHAT and CDR2 FQNNGV come from the germline V gene. The CDR3 runs to 11 residues. The V and J ends lost 2 bases and 8 bases respectively, with 4 bases between them. The CDR3 spells CASSLSHEQFF. In DNA form, the CDR3 reads TGTGCCAGCAGCTTATCCCATGAGCAGTTCTTC. Combining the CDR3 with reference TRBV11-2 and TRBJ2-1 gives the whole variable domain EAGVAQSPRYKIIEKRQSVAFWCNPISGHATLYWYQQILGQGPKLLIQFQNNGVVDDSQLPKDRFSAERLKGVDSTLKIQPAKLEDSAVYLCASSLSHEQFFGPGTRLTVL.

The J gene is TRBJ2-2, the V gene TRBV5-4; TRBD1 matches 10 bases. Germline CDR1 reads SGHNT; CDR2 reads YYREEE (reference sequence). This CDR3 is 15 amino acids long. V was clipped by 4 bases and J by 7 bases; unmatched bases: 7. This CDR3 reads CASSLGQGEVGELFF. CDR3 sequence (DNA): TGTGCCAGCAGCCTTGGACAGGGGGAAGTCGGGGAGCTGTTTTTT.

The chain carries TRBV14 and TRBJ2-1; the D gene could be TRBD1 or TRBD2 (5 bases each). Per germline, CDR1 SGHDN and CDR2 FVKESK. Trimming took 4 bases from V and 3 from J, leaving 16 bases between them. This CDR3 region has 16 residues. The CDR3 spells CASSPRGTRLYNEQFF. The CDR3 DNA reads TGTGCCAGCAGCCCTAGGGGCACTAGGCTCTACAATGAGCAGTTCTTC.